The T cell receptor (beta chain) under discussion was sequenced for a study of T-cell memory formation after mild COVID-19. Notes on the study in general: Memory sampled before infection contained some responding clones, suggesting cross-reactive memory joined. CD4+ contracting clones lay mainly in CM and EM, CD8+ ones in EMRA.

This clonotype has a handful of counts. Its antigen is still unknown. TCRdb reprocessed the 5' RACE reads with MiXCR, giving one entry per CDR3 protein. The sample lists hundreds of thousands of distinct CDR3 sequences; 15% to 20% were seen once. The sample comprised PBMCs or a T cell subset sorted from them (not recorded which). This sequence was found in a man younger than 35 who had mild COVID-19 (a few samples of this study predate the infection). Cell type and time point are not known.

In DNA form, the CDR3 reads TGTGCCAGCAGCACCCCTCTGGGGGCGACTGGGGCCAACGTCCTGACTTTC. Amino acids: CASSTPLGATGANVLTF. The chain couples TRBV28 to TRBJ2-6, with D maybe TRBD1 (6 bases). The CDR3 spans 17 residues. Trimming pared 6 bases from V and 2 bases from J, leaving 17 bases between. Germline V gene data show CDR1 as MDHEN and CDR2 as SYDVKM.